These 9 T cell receptor beta chains originate from one sample sequenced in a study of T cell repertoires in ileal Crohn's disease. The time point here: inflamed ileum from the surgical specimen. TCRdb's table, derived via immunoSEQ multiplex PCR, lists solely in-frame clones and lacks some. The repertoire holds roughly 8,000 clones, with 70% to 90% as singletons. The specimen was ileal tissue. The receptor source for this set is an adult with Crohn's disease.

The J gene is TRBJ1-3, the V gene TRBV7-2; no definite D call. Germline CDR1 and CDR2: SGHTA and FQGNSA. The CDR3 totals 16 residues. Trimming removed 0 bases from V and 0 bases from J, with 9 bases in between. The CDR3 reads CASSLAPVHSGNTIYF. The CDR3 region has the DNA TGTGCCAGCAGCTTAGCGCCCGTTCACTCTGGAAACACCATATATTTT.

The chain links TRBV10-3 to TRBJ2-5; D unclear. The CDR3 spans 13 residues. CDR1 and CDR2 (germline): ENHRY, SYGVKD. The germline V and J ends were trimmed by 0 bases and 2 bases, with 4 bases remaining between them. CDR3 amino acids: CAISESVQETQYF. The CDR3 nucleotides read TGTGCCATCAGTGAGTCCGTACAAGAGACCCAGTACTTC.

This chain links TRBV28 with TRBJ1-1; 7 nucleotides agree with TRBD1. The CDR3 totals 15 residues. Germline CDR1 MDHEN, CDR2 SYDVKM. V shed 4 bases and J 7 bases; nucleotides not matched to a gene: 12. As DNA, the CDR3 is TGTGCCAGCAGTTCCGAGGACAGGACTCCCATTGAAGCTTTCTTT. Residues: CASSSEDRTPIEAFF.

In this sample, this clone turned up a few times. The chain carries TRBV30 and TRBJ2-2, with TRBD1 matching over 9 bases. This CDR3 has 17 amino acids. Losses at the gene ends were 7 bases for V and 4 bases for J; bases not matched to a gene: 16. Germline loops: CDR1 GTSNPN, CDR2 SVGIG (reference sequence). CDR3 region: CASPRPGQGLSTGELFF. In DNA, the CDR3 is TGTGCCTCACCTAGGCCGGGACAGGGCCTAAGCACCGGGGAGCTGTTTTTT.

The chain joins TRBV11-3 to TRBJ2-3, with 9 bases fitting TRBD1. Germline assignment: CDR1 SGHNT and CDR2 YENEEA. The length of the CDR3 is 15 residues. The trim removed 3 bases at V and 3 bases at J, leaving 4 bases unmatched. Here the CDR3 reads CASSFSGTGTDTQYF. CDR3 nucleotide sequence: TGTGCCAGCAGCTTCTCCGGGACAGGGACAGATACGCAGTATTTT.

This chain uses TRBV25-1 with TRBJ1-5, with D possibly TRBD1 on 6 matching bases. CDR1 is MGHDK, CDR2 SYGVNS, per germline. V was pared by 6 bases and J by 8 bases, with 11 bases between. CDR3 size: 12 residues. The CDR3 DNA follows: TGTGCCAGCAGCGGGGGCCTCGAGCCCCAGCATTTT. Translating gives CASSGGLEPQHF.

This CDR3 reads CASSMGGLGVYEQYF. The DNA for the CDR3 is TGTGCCAGTAGTATGGGGGGATTGGGGGTCTACGAGCAGTACTTC. The rearrangement joins TRBV19 to TRBJ2-7, with D perhaps TRBD2 (6 bases). The CDR3 loop spans 15 amino acids. Trimming left V 3 bases short and J 3 bases short, with 15 bases between. Germline values: CDR1 LNHDA, CDR2 SQIVND (reference sequence).

The chain uses TRBV5-1 and TRBJ1-1, with 7 bases that match TRBD1. The V gene's germline CDR1 is SGHRS and CDR2 YFSETQ. Trimming cost V 5 bases and J 3 bases; bases outside gene matches: 4. The CDR3 covers 13 residues. The CDR3 region has the DNA TGCGCCAGCAGAACTCAGGGGGACACTGAAGCTTTCTTT. It codes for CASRTQGDTEAFF.

This chain links TRBV6-4 with TRBJ2-2, with D perhaps TRBD2 (5 bases). V lost 6 bases and J 5 bases, leaving 10 bases between the germline ends. CDR3 size: 13 residues. Germline values: CDR1 MRHNA, CDR2 SNTAGT. CDR3 sequence: CASRPTGTGELFF. The CDR3 region has the DNA TGTGCCAGCAGACCCACGGGGACCGGGGAGCTGTTTTTT.